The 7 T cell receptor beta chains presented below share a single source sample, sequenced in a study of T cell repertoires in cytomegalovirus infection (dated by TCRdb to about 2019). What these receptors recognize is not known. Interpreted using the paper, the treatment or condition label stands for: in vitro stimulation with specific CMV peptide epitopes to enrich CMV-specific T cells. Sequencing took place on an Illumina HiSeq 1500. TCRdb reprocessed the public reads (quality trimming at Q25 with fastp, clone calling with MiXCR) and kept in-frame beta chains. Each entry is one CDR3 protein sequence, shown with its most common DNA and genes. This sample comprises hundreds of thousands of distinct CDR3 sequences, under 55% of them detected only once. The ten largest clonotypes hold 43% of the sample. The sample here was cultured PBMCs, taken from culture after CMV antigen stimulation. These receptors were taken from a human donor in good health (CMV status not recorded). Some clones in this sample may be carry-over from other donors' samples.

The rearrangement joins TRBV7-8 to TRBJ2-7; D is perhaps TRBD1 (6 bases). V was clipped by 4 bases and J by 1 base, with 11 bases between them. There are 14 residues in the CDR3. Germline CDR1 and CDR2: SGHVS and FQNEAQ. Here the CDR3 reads CASSSGTRSYEQYF. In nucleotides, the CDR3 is TGTGCCAGCAGCTCGGGGACACGTTCCTACGAGCAGTACTTC.

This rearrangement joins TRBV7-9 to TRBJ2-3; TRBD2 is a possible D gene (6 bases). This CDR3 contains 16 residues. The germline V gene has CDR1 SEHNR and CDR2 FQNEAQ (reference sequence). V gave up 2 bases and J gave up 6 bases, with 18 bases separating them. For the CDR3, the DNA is TGTGCCAGCAGCTTAAGGGGAGGAGGGATCGTCGATACGCAGTATTTT. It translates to CASSLRGGGIVDTQYF.

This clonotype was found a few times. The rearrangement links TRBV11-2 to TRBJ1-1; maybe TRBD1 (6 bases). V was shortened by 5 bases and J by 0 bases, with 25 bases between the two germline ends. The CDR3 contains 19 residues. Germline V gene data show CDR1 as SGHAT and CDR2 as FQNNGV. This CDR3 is CASSRGGAGGAPMNTEAFF. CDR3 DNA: TGTGCCAGCAGCCGAGGGGGGGCCGGGGGAGCCCCTATGAACACTGAAGCTTTCTTT.

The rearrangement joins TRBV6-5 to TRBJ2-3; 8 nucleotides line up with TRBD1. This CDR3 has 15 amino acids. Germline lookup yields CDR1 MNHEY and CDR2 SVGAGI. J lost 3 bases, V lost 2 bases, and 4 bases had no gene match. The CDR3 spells CASSYGQGATDTQYF. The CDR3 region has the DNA TGTGCCAGCAGTTACGGGCAGGGGGCTACAGATACGCAGTATTTT.

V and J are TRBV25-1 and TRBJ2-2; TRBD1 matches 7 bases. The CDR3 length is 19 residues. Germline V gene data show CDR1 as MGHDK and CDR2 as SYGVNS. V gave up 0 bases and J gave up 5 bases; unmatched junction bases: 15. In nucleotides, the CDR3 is TGTGCCAGCAGTGAATATCCACTCCAACGACAGGGTAGTACCGGGGAGCTGTTTTTT. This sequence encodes CASSEYPLQRQGSTGELFF.

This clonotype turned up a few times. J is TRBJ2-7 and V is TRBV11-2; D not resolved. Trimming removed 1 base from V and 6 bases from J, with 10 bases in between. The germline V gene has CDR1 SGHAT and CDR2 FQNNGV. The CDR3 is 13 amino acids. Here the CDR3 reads CASSLAPTGEQYF. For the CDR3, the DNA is TGTGCCAGCAGCTTAGCCCCGACCGGCGAGCAGTACTTC.

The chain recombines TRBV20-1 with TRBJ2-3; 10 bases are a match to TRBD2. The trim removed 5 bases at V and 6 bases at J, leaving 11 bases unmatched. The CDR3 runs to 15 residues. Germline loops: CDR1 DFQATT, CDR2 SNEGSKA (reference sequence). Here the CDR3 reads CSAEASGGPRDTQYF. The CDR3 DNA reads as TGCAGTGCTGAGGCTAGCGGGGGCCCCAGGGATACGCAGTATTTT.